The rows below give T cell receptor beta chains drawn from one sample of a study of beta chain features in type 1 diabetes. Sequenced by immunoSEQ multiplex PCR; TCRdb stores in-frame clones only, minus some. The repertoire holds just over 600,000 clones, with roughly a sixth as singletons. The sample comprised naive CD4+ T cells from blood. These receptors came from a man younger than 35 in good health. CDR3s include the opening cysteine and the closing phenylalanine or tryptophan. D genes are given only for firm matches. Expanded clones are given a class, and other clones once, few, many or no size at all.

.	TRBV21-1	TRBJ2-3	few	CASSNENRTDTQYF	TGTGCCAGCAGCAATGAAAACCGCACAGATACGCAGTATTTT
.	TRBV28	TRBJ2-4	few	CASSEGLRDIQYF	TGTGCCAGCAGTGAGGGACTTAGGGACATTCAGTACTTC
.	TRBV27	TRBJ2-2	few	CASSPRQNTGELFF	TGTGCCAGCAGTCCCCGACAGAACACCGGGGAGCTGTTTTTT
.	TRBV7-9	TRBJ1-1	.	CASSLFNLNTEAFF	TGTGCCAGCAGCTTATTTAACTTGAACACTGAAGCTTTCTTT
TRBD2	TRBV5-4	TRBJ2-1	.	CASSFRLAGVVDEQFF	TGTGCCAGCAGCTTTCGGCTAGCGGGGGTAGTCGATGAGCAGTTCTTC
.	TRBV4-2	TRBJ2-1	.	CASSQEGANSYNEQFF	TGTGCCAGCAGCCAAGAAGGGGCAAACTCCTACAATGAGCAGTTCTTC
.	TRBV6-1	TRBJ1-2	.	CASSGQDRNYGYTF	TGTGCCAGCAGTGGACAAGACAGGAACTATGGCTACACCTTC
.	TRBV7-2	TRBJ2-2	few	CASSLANRRGAGELFF	TGTGCCAGCAGCTTAGCGAATCGCCGTGGGGCCGGGGAGCTGTTTTTT
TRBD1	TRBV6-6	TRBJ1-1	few	CASSPGQGVQNTEAFF	TGTGCCAGCAGCCCGGGACAGGGGGTCCAGAACACTGAAGCTTTCTTT
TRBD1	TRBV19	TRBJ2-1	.	CASSMTTGVGMQFF	TGTGCCAGTAGTATGACGACAGGGGTGGGGATGCAGTTCTTC
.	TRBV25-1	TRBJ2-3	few	CASSERRGTDTQYF	TGTGCCAGCAGTGAAAGGAGGGGGACAGATACGCAGTATTTT
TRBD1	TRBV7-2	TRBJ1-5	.	CASSSGTGRKQPQHF	TGTGCCAGCAGCAGTGGGACAGGGAGGAAACAGCCCCAGCATTTT
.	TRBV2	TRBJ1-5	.	CASRGWGRDQPQHF	TGTGCCAGCAGGGGATGGGGGAGAGATCAGCCCCAGCATTTT
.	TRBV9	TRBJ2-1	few	CASTQTGSSYNEQFF	TGTGCCAGCACCCAGACGGGAAGCTCCTACAATGAGCAGTTCTTC
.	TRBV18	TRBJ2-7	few	CASSLLPGGASYEQYF	TGTGCCAGCTCACTCCTCCCCGGGGGAGCCTCCTACGAGCAGTACTTC
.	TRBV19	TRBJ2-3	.	CASSPPGMGAKDTQYF	TGTGCCAGTAGTCCCCCCGGGATGGGGGCTAAAGATACGCAGTATTTT
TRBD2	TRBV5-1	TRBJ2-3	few	CASSPRVAGVTTDTQYF	TGCGCCAGCAGCCCCCGAGTCGCGGGGGTTACCACAGATACGCAGTATTTT
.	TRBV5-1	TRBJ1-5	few	CASYSQGRNQPQHF	TGCGCCAGCTACTCTCAGGGGAGGAATCAGCCCCAGCATTTT